This T cell receptor (beta chain) derives from a study of blood T cell repertoires in COVID-19. The overall study: PBMCs, B-cell-depleted T cells, or T cells were the source of the cDNA or gDNA that made up the material.

Only in-frame clones appear in the TCRdb table, and some are missing; sequencing was by immunoSEQ multiplex PCR. The table includes about 78,000 clones, approximately 89% detected once. This clone was seen a handful of times. Germline V CDR1 and CDR2: SGHNT, YYREEE (reference sequence). V shed 1 base, J shed 3 bases, and the junction held 13 bases outside the gene matches. This CDR3 region has 18 residues. This clonotype was obtained from a woman aged 55-75 years with acute or convalescent COVID-19. Sequencing was done on a sample of peripheral blood. This sequence joins TRBV5-4 and TRBJ2-7; 10 bases are shared with TRBD1. The CDR3 DNA sequence: TGTGCCAGCAGCTTGCTGGTGGCCTCGGACAGGGGGAGCTACGAGCAGTACTTC. Amino acid sequence: CASSLLVASDRGSYEQYF.